This entry features one T cell receptor beta chain sequence. Assay used: immunoSEQ multiplex PCR; TCRdb lists only in-frame clones, some missing. This sample has under 600,000 clones, with 97% found just once. The germline V and J ends were trimmed by 0 bases and 11 bases, with 17 bases remaining between them. The CDR3 extends over 14 amino acids. From germline, CDR1 is SGHRS and CDR2 YFSETQ. This entry belongs to a study of shared clonotypes between healthy human individuals. The sample comprised naive CD4+ T cells sorted from blood. This sample's subset: CD45RA+ positively selected. The TCR was taken from a woman aged 25 to 39 in good health. The rearrangement links TRBV5-1 to TRBJ2-5; D unresolved. The CDR3 reads CASSLGSARGEQYF. CDR3 nucleotides: TGCGCCAGCAGCTTGGGGTCAGCCCGAGGAGAGCAGTACTTC.